These 13 T cell receptor beta chains came from one sample sequenced in a study of beta chain features in type 1 diabetes (dated by TCRdb to the late 2010s). Receptor libraries were prepared by the immunoSEQ multiplex PCR assay. The High Capacity cDNA Reverse Transcription Kit was used to reverse transcribe all of the isolated RNA, meaning that expressed TCRB transcripts were what got sequenced. TCRdb holds this immuneACCESS table with in-frame rearrangements only. Some clones are missing; in checked studies, unresolved V genes explain under half, and the rest has no known cause. Counted in this sample were hundreds of thousands of clones; roughly 31% of them appeared once. The top ten constitute 0.05% to 0.065% of the sample. The sequenced sample consisted of naive CD4+ T cells from blood. Reading the label with the study, this specimen's cell subset or site is: true naive CD4+ T cells. These receptors were collected from a man aged 18 to 29 in good health.

The table lists this clone with a few counts. The chain employs TRBV5-6 and TRBJ2-3, with 11 nucleotides matching TRBD2. V gave up 3 bases and J gave up 0 bases; unmatched junction bases: 0. Per germline, CDR1 SGHDT and CDR2 YYEEEE. The CDR3 has 15 amino acids. The CDR3: CASSWTSGSTDTQYF. Here the CDR3 DNA reads TGTGCCAGCAGCTGGACTAGCGGGAGCACAGATACGCAGTATTTT.

V and J are TRBV2 and TRBJ1-5; D unresolved. The CDR3 is 12 residues long. V lost 5 bases and J 3 bases, leaving 5 bases between the germline ends. Germline V lookup: CDR1 SNHLY, CDR2 FYNNEI. CDR3 DNA: TGTGCCAGCAGTAATTACAATCAGCCCCAGCATTTT. It codes for CASSNYNQPQHF.

This chain uses TRBV30 with TRBJ2-6, with D possibly matching TRBD1 (6 bases). V dropped 6 bases and J dropped 3 bases, with 15 bases sitting between them. Looked up from germline, CDR1 is GTSNPN and CDR2 is SVGIG (reference sequence). The CDR3 has 15 residues. The CDR3 sequence is CACFMGRGGANVLTF. The CDR3 bases are TGTGCCTGCTTTATGGGCAGGGGTGGGGCCAACGTCCTGACTTTC.

This chain joins TRBV30 and TRBJ2-1; 9 nucleotides match TRBD2. With 1 base clipped from V and 9 bases from J, the junction kept 16 bases outside the gene matches. This CDR3 has 17 amino acids. The germline gives CDR1 GTSNPN, CDR2 SVGIG (reference sequence). The CDR3 is CAWSGMGSGRSRSEQFF. CDR3 DNA sequence: TGTGCCTGGAGTGGGATGGGTAGCGGGAGATCACGGAGTGAGCAGTTCTTC. Full variable domain (rest looked up from reference TRBV30 and TRBJ2-1): SQTIHQWPATLVQPVGSPLSLECTVEGTSNPNLYWYRQAAGRGLQLLFYSVGIGQISSEVPQNLSASRPQDRQFILSSKKLLLSDSGFYLCAWSGMGSGRSRSEQFFGPGTRLTVL.

This clone has more than one count but fewer than ten. The rearrangement links TRBV25-1 to TRBJ2-7; 13 nucleotides match TRBD2. V gave up 1 base and J gave up 5 bases; unmatched junction bases: 5. Germline-derived CDR1 and CDR2 are MGHDK and SYGVNS. There are 16 residues in the CDR3. CDR3 region: CASSELGTSGTHEQYF. As DNA, the CDR3 is TGTGCCAGCAGTGAATTGGGGACTAGCGGGACGCACGAGCAGTACTTC.

The CDR3, as DNA: TGTGCCAGCAGCTTAGGTTGGGGTAGGAACAATGAGCAGTTCTTC. Protein product: CASSLGWGRNNEQFF. The chain employs TRBV7-9 and TRBJ2-1, with unresolved D. This CDR3 has 15 residues. The germline gives CDR1 SEHNR, CDR2 FQNEAQ (reference sequence). V gave up 1 base and J gave up 5 bases, with 12 bases separating them.

V and J are TRBV6-1 and TRBJ1-4; D remains ambiguous. This CDR3 has 16 amino acids. Trimming cost V 3 bases and J 3 bases, with 14 bases left between them. Germline V gene lookup returns CDR1 MNHNS and CDR2 SASEGT. The DNA of the CDR3 is TGTGCCAGCAGTGATAGCCCGGACGGCCCTAATGAAAAACTGTTTTTT. Its translation is CASSDSPDGPNEKLFF.

Only a few counts were recorded for this clone. V gene TRBV29-1 combines with J gene TRBJ2-5, with 7 bases matching TRBD1. Trimming at V came to 6 bases and at J to 7 bases, leaving 8 bases not matched to a gene. CDR3 length: 12 residues. Germline assignment: CDR1 SQVTM and CDR2 ANQGSEA. Here the CDR3 reads CSVGQTIWTQYF. The CDR3 nucleotides read TGCAGCGTGGGACAGACCATCTGGACCCAGTACTTC.

This clone was recorded a few times. The chain employs TRBV18 and TRBJ2-1; D is perhaps TRBD2 (5 bases). The CDR3 is made up of 16 amino acids. Trimming removed 3 bases from V and 2 bases from J, with 14 bases in between. CDR1 and CDR2 (germline): KGHSH, LQKENI. The CDR3 sequence is CASSPAGLGAYNEQFF. The DNA of the CDR3 is TGTGCCAGCTCACCTGCTGGACTCGGTGCCTACAATGAGCAGTTCTTC.

This chain joins TRBV7-7 and TRBJ2-5; possibly TRBD1 for D (5 bases). V lost 5 bases to trimming and J lost 1 base, with 11 bases between them. Germline assignment: CDR1 SSHAT and CDR2 FNYEAQ (reference sequence). The CDR3 totals 14 residues. In DNA form, the CDR3 reads TGTGCCAGCAGCCCGATAGGGGTCCAAGAGACCCAGTACTTC. Translated, it gives CASSPIGVQETQYF.

This clone was detected a few times. The V call is TRBV12-5, the J call TRBJ1-1; perhaps TRBD1 as D (5 bases). CDR3 length equals 14 residues. V was shortened by 2 bases and J by 1 base, with 8 bases between the two germline ends. CDR1 LGHNT and CDR2 FRNRAP come from the germline V gene. This CDR3 is CASGLSTANTEAFF. For the CDR3, the DNA is TGTGCTAGTGGTTTGTCGACAGCGAACACTGAAGCTTTCTTT.

This rearrangement joins TRBV10-3 to TRBJ1-5, with D possibly being TRBD1 (5 bases). The CDR3 is made up of 15 amino acids. V was trimmed by 2 bases and J by 2 bases, leaving 10 bases between them. CDR1 and CDR2 from the germline V gene are ENHRY and SYGVKD. CDR3 residues: CAISEGREGNQPQHF. CDR3 in DNA: TGTGCCATCAGTGAGGGCAGGGAAGGCAATCAGCCCCAGCATTTT.

V and J are TRBV7-2 and TRBJ1-4; D not resolved. Trimming removed 1 base from V and 0 bases from J, with 6 bases in between. CDR1 is SGHTA, CDR2 FQGNSA, per germline. The CDR3 length is 15 residues. CDR3 loop: CASSLDSSTNEKLFF. The CDR3, as DNA: TGTGCCAGCAGCTTAGACAGCTCAACTAATGAAAAACTGTTTTTT.